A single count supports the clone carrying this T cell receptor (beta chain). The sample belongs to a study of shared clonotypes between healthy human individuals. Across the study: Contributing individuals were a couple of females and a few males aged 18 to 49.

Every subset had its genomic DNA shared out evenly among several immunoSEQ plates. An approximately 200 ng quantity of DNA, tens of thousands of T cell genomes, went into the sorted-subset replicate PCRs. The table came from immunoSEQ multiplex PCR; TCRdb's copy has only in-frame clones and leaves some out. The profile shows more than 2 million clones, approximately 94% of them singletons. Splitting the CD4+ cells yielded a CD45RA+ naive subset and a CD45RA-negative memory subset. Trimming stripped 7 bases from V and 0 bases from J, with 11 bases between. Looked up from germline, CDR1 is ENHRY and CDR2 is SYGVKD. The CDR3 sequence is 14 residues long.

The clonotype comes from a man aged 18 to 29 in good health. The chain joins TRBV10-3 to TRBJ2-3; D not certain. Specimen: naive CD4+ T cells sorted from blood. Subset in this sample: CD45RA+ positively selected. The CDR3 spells CAITAGGSTDTQYF. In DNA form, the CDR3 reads TGTGCCATCACCGCAGGTGGTAGCACAGATACGCAGTATTTT.